The rows below give T cell receptor beta chains drawn from one sample of a study of graft-versus-host responses after intestinal transplantation. This table comes from immunoSEQ multiplex PCR, and its TCRdb copy is limited to in-frame clones, with some not included. The repertoire holds 71,000 or so clones, with 90% as singletons. Their antigens are not known. The sample in question was unstimulated CD8+ T cells sorted from spleen or lymph node cells, obtained before intestinal transplant. These receptors all stem from a human donor who received an intestinal transplant. The CDR3 runs from the conserved cysteine through the conserved F or W. A D gene is named only where the DNA matches it firmly. The listing skips clone size in some rows; elsewhere it reads once, few, many or a size class.

d_call,v_call,clone_size,j_call,cdr3_aa,cdr3_nt
NA,TRBV7-9,once,TRBJ1-2,CASSAEQDPGFGYTF,TGTGCCAGCAGCGCGGAACAGGACCCCGGGTTCGGCTACACCTTC
TRBD1,TRBV7-9,NA,TRBJ1-4,CASSLGRWDRDPGNEKLFF,TGTGCCAGCAGCTTGGGGAGGTGGGACAGGGACCCCGGCAATGAAAAACTGTTTTTT
TRBD2,TRBV9,NA,TRBJ2-3,CASSGTPGLAPDTQYF,TGTGCCAGCAGCGGCACTCCGGGACTAGCCCCTGATACGCAGTATTTT
NA,TRBV13,NA,TRBJ2-5,CASSMTAPQETQYF,TGTGCCAGCAGCATGACAGCGCCTCAAGAGACCCAGTACTTC
NA,TRBV7-9,NA,TRBJ2-7,CASSPDSDEQYF,TGTGCCAGCAGCCCAGACAGTGATGAGCAGTACTTC
NA,TRBV5-1,NA,TRBJ2-1,CASSFRRVNEQFF,TGCGCCAGCAGCTTCCGCAGGGTTAATGAGCAGTTCTTC
NA,TRBV11-1,NA,TRBJ2-7,CASSLDASYEQYF,TGTGCCAGCAGCTTAGACGCGAGCTACGAGCAGTACTTC
TRBD2,TRBV2,NA,TRBJ2-1,CASRTSGAYNEQFF,TGTGCCAGCAGAACTAGCGGGGCCTACAATGAGCAGTTCTTC
TRBD1,TRBV11-2,NA,TRBJ2-7,CASSPTGTAYEQYF,TGTGCCAGCAGCCCGACCGGGACAGCCTACGAGCAGTACTTC
NA,TRBV4-1,NA,TRBJ1-1,CASSVWAGDIMNTEAFF,TGCGCCAGCAGCGTCTGGGCAGGGGATATTATGAACACTGAAGCTTTCTTT
NA,TRBV2,NA,TRBJ2-3,CASSAGFFGDTQYF,TGTGCCAGCAGTGCGGGGTTTTTCGGAGATACGCAGTATTTT
NA,TRBV6-5,NA,TRBJ1-1,CASWGIQGGNTEAFF,TGTGCCAGCTGGGGGATCCAGGGAGGGAACACTGAAGCTTTCTTT
TRBD1,TRBV11-2,NA,TRBJ1-4,CASSPDPGQGAGANEKLFF,TGTGCCAGCAGCCCCGACCCGGGACAGGGGGCGGGAGCTAATGAAAAACTGTTTTTT
TRBD1,TRBV6-5,NA,TRBJ1-3,CASSYSQGAGNTIYF,TGTGCCAGCAGTTACTCACAGGGGGCAGGAAACACCATATATTTT
NA,TRBV5-1,NA,TRBJ1-2,CASSLAADRVFVGYGYTF,TGCGCCAGCAGCTTGGCCGCGGACAGAGTTTTCGTAGGTTATGGCTACACCTTC
NA,TRBV5-5,once,TRBJ2-1,CASTQDSAYNEQFF,TGTGCCAGCACCCAGGACAGCGCCTACAATGAGCAGTTCTTC
TRBD1,TRBV7-9,NA,TRBJ1-5,CASSLGRTGAQPQHF,TGTGCCAGCAGCTTAGGTAGGACAGGGGCTCAGCCCCAGCATTTT
TRBD1,TRBV27,NA,TRBJ2-7,CASEGARDEQYF,TGTGCCTCCGAGGGGGCACGGGACGAGCAGTACTTC
TRBD2,TRBV18,NA,TRBJ2-1,CASSPRALAGTPYNEQFF,TGTGCCAGCTCACCACGAGCCCTAGCGGGGACCCCTTACAATGAGCAGTTCTTC
NA,TRBV5-1,NA,TRBJ2-2,CASSLRGELFF,TGCGCCAGCAGCCTTCGTGGGGAGCTGTTTTTT
NA,TRBV7-9,NA,TRBJ1-6,CASSPPGGGNSPLHF,TGTGCCAGCAGCCCCCCCGGGGGTGGGAATTCACCCCTCCACTTT
NA,TRBV11-2,NA,TRBJ2-5,CASSLDPPRTVQKETQYF,TGTGCCAGCAGCTTAGATCCCCCGCGGACAGTCCAAAAAGAGACCCAGTACTTC